This T cell receptor (beta chain) derives from a study of OX40 agonist ivuxolimab in advanced cancers. In the study overall: Partial responses occurred in three patients (one hepatocellular carcinoma, two cutaneous melanoma).

V lost 3 bases and J lost 1; bases outside the gene matches: 5. Germline CDR1 is WNHNN and CDR2 is SYGVQD (reference sequence). CDR3 size: 16 residues. Sequencing used immunoSEQ multiplex PCR; TCRdb keeps in-frame clones, though not all of them. Seen here are about 78,000 clones, 92% observed once, and the top ten hold approximately 2.9%. Study-level points and caveats: Still undetermined is the antigen specificity of the expanded peripheral T cells. Relatively little clonal expansion, among the lowest observed, appeared in partial responders at 0.1-3.0 mg/kg.

The investigators sampled blood at baseline, at cycle 4 day 1, and at cycle 7 day 1. A word on this clone: What it binds is unknown.

V usage is TRBV10-1 and J usage is TRBJ2-3, with 9 positions matching TRBD2. Source: CD4+ or CD8+ T cells sorted from blood, taken in a trial of the OX40 agonist ivuxolimab. The TCR comes from an adult with an advanced solid tumor such as melanoma, head and neck, liver or kidney cancer. CDR3 protein: CASSELKRGGTDTQYF. The CDR3 DNA reads TGCGCCAGCAGTGAACTTAAGCGGGGGGGCACAGATACGCAGTATTTT.